A single T cell receptor beta chain is shown here with its context. The germline V gene encodes CDR1 SGHDT and CDR2 YYEEEE. This CDR3 comprises 14 residues. The ends lost 5 bases at V and 5 bases at J; junction bases unmatched: 4. The protocol was immunoSEQ multiplex PCR, while the TCRdb copy is restricted to in-frame clones and leaves out a portion. The sample comprises under 700,000 clones, about 80% of which are singletons, and about 0.012% rests with the top ten. The sample originates from a study of shared T cell receptors in the human thymus. These data are also associated with another study on human thymus T cells. That work contributes: Donor material was obtained from healthy Finnish infants undergoing corrective surgery for congenital heart defects. Thymus was obtained from resections taken during corrective heart surgery. Use of V and J genes seemed skewed within the thymic and blood repertoires. A high degree of thymic repertoire overlap among unrelated individuals was reported in related research.

This TCR derives from a boy in the first two years of life with a congenital heart defect. V is TRBV5-6 and J is TRBJ1-1; 12 nucleotides match TRBD1. Specimen: thymocytes. The DNA for the CDR3 is TGTGCCAGCAGTAGGGACAGGGGGCTGACTGAAGCTTTCTTT. This sequence encodes CASSRDRGLTEAFF.